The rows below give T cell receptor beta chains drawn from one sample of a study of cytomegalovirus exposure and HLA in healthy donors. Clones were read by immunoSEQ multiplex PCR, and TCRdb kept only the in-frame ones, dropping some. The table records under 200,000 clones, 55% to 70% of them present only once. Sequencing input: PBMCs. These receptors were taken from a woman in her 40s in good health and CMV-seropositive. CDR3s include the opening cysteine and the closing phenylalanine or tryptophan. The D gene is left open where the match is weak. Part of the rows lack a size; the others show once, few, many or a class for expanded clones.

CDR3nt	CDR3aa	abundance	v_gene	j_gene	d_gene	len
TGTGCCAGCAAAATCTTTCAGGGGGGAAGTGAAAAACTGTTTTTT	CASKIFQGGSEKLFF	once	TRBV6-5	TRBJ1-4	TRBD1	15
TGTGCCAGCAGCTTGGTTAGTTACAGGGGCAATGAGCAGTTCTTC	CASSLVSYRGNEQFF	.	TRBV5-5	TRBJ2-1	TRBD1	15
TGTGCCAGCAGCCAAGAAATCACTAGCGGCTTGAATGAGCAGTTCTTC	CASSQEITSGLNEQFF	.	TRBV4-2	TRBJ2-1	TRBD2	16
TGTGCCAGCAGTTATACGGACAGGGGGACCGGGGAGCTGTTTTTT	CASSYTDRGTGELFF	few	TRBV6-6	TRBJ2-2	TRBD1	15
TGTGCCAGCAGCCCATGGGCGGGAGGCACAGATACGCAGTATTTT	CASSPWAGGTDTQYF	few	TRBV7-2	TRBJ2-3	TRBD2	15
TGTGCCAGCAGGGACAGCGGGGGGGCAAATGAGCAGTTCTTC	CASRDSGGANEQFF	.	TRBV7-9	TRBJ2-1	TRBD2	14
TGTGCCAGCAATAGCGGGGGGGCCTACAATGAGCAGTTCTTC	CASNSGGAYNEQFF	.	TRBV27	TRBJ2-1	TRBD2	14
TGTGCCCGAGGACAGGGAGGGAGAAAACTGTTTTTT	CARGQGGRKLFF	.	TRBV15	TRBJ1-4	TRBD1	12
TGTGCCAGCAGCCAAGATGAAGGGGCTGGGGCCAACGTCCTGACTTTC	CASSQDEGAGANVLTF	.	TRBV5-8	TRBJ2-6	.	16
TGTGCCAGCAGTCGGCCCGGGACAGGGCTGGGCGAGCAGTACTTC	CASSRPGTGLGEQYF	.	TRBV27	TRBJ2-7	TRBD1	15
TGCGCCAGCAGCCCACAGGGAGTTCATGAAAAACTGTTTTTT	CASSPQGVHEKLFF	.	TRBV5-1	TRBJ1-4	.	14
TGTGCCAGCAGTGACGGGACTACCTACAATGAGCAGTTCTTC	CASSDGTTYNEQFF	.	TRBV2	TRBJ2-1	TRBD2	14
TGTGCCAGCAGCTTGGGGCTAGCGGGGGACCAAGAGACCCAGTACTTC	CASSLGLAGDQETQYF	few	TRBV5-4	TRBJ2-5	TRBD2	16
TGTGCCAGCAGCTCCAGGGGTCATAATTCACCCCTCCACTTT	CASSSRGHNSPLHF	.	TRBV7-2	TRBJ1-6	.	14
TGTGCCAGCAGGGAGGGACGGAATAGCAATCAGCCCCAGCATTTT	CASREGRNSNQPQHF	.	TRBV2	TRBJ1-5	.	15
TGCGCCAGCAGCCACCCAGGGGGGCAGGTTTTGCAGTACTTC	CASSHPGGQVLQYF	.	TRBV4-1	TRBJ2-7	.	14
TGTGCCAGCAGCTTAGTACAGGGGGGAAACATTCAGTACTTC	CASSLVQGGNIQYF	.	TRBV7-2	TRBJ2-4	TRBD1	14
TGTGCCAGCAGTACGGCGTTGGGCAGGATCAACTATGGCTACACCTTC	CASSTALGRINYGYTF	.	TRBV28	TRBJ1-2	.	16
TGCGCCAGCAGCTTGGTGGCAGGGGGTTTCTACGAGCAGTACTTC	CASSLVAGGFYEQYF	.	TRBV5-1	TRBJ2-7	TRBD1	15
TGTGCCAGCAGCTTGGCCGACAGGGCCCCTGAAGCTTTCTTT	CASSLADRAPEAFF	.	TRBV5-4	TRBJ1-1	TRBD1	14
TGTTCCAGCAGCCTGATTACCGGACAGGGAGTCTACAATGAGCAGTTCTTC	CSSSLITGQGVYNEQFF	.	TRBV7-9	TRBJ2-1	TRBD1	17